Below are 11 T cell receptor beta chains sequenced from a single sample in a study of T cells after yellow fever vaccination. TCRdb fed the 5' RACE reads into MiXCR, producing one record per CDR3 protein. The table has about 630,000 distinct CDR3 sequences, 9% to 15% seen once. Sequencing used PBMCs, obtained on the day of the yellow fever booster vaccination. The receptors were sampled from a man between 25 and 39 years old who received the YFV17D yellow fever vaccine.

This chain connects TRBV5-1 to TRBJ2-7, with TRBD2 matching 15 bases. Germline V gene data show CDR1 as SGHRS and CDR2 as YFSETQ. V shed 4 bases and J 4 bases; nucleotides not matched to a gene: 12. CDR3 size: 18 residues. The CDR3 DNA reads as TGCGCCAGCAGCCTCGGACTAGCGGGAGGGCCCACTCCATACGAGCAGTACTTC. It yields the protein CASSLGLAGGPTPYEQYF.

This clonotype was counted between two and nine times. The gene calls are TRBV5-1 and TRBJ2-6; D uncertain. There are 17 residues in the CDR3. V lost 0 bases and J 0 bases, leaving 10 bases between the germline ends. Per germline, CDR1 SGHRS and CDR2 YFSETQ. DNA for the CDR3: TGCGCCAGCAGCTTGGACCCTACCGACTCTGGGGCCAACGTCCTGACTTTC. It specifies CASSLDPTDSGANVLTF.

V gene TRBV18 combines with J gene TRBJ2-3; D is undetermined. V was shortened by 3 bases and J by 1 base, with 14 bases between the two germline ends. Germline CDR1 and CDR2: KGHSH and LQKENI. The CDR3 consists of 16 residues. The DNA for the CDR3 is TGTGCCAGCTCACCCCCTCAAGTTCTCGGCACAGATACGCAGTATTTT. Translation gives CASSPPQVLGTDTQYF.

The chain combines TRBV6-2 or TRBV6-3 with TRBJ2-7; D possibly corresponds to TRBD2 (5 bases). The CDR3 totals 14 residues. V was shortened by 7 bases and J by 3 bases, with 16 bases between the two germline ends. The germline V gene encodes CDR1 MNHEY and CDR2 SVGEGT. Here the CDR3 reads CASTPESGFYEQYF. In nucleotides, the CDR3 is TGTGCCAGCACCCCAGAGAGCGGATTCTACGAGCAGTACTTC.

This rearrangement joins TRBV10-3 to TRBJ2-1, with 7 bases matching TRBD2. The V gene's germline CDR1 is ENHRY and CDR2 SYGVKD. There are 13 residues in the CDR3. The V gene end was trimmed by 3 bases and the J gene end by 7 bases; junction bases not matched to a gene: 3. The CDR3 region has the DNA TGTGCCATCAGTGACCGGGAGGAGAATGAGCAGTTCTTC. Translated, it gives CAISDREENEQFF.

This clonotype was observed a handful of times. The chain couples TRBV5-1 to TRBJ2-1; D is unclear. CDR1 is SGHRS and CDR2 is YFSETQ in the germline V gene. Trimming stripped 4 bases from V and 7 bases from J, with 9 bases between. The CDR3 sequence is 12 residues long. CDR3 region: CASSPVENEQFF. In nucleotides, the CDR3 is TGCGCCAGCAGCCCCGTCGAAAATGAGCAGTTCTTC.

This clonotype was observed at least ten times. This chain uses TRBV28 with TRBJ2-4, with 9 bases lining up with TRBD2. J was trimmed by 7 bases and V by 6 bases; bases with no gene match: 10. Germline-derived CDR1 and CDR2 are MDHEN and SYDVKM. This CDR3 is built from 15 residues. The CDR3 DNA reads TGTGCCAGCAGAAAGATAGCGGGAGTAGGGAACATTCAGTACTTC. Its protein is CASRKIAGVGNIQYF. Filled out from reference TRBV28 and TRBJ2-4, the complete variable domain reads DVKVTQSSRYLVKRTGEKVFLECVQDMDHENMFWYRQDPGLGLRLIYFSYDVKMKEKGDIPEGYSVSREKKERFSLILESASTNQTSMYLCASRKIAGVGNIQYFGAGTRLSVL.

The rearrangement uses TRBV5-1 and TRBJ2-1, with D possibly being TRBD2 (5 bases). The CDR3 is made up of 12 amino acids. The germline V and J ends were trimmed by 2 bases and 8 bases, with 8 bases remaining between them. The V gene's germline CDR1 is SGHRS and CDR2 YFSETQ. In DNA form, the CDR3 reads TGCGCCAGCAGCTTATACGGGGATGAGCAGTTCTTC. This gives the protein CASSLYGDEQFF.

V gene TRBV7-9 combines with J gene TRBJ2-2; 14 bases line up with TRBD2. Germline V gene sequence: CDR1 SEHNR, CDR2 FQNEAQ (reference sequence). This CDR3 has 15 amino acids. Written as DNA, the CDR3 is TGTGCGGGGACTAGCGGGAGCCCGAACACCGGGGAGCTGTTTTTT. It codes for CAGTSGSPNTGELFF.

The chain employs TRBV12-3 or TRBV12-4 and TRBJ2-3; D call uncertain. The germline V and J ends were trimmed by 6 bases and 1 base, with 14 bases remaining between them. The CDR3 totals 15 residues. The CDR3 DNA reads TGTGCCAGCAGACGTAGAGTGGAAGGCACAGATACGCAGTATTTT. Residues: CASRRRVEGTDTQYF.

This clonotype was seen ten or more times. The DNA for the CDR3 is TGTGCCAGCAGCACACCAGCCCTCCAGGGGTACGATGAGCAGTTCTTC. Translation gives CASSTPALQGYDEQFF. This rearrangement joins TRBV6-5 to TRBJ2-1; weak D call: TRBD1 (6 bases). Germline CDR1 is MNHEY and CDR2 is SVGAGI. Trimming left V 6 bases short and J 8 bases short, with 23 bases between. The CDR3 loop spans 16 amino acids.